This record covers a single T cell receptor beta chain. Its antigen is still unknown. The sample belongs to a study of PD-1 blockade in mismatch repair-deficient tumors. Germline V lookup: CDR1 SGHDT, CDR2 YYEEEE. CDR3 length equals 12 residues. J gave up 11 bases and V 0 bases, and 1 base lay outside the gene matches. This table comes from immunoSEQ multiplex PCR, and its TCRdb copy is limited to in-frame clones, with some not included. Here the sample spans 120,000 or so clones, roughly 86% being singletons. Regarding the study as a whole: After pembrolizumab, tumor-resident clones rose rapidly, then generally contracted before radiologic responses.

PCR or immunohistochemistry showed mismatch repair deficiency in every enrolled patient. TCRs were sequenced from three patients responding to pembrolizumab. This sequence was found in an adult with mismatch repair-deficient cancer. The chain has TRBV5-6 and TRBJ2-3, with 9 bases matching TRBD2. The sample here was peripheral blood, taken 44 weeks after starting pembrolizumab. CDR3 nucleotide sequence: TGTGCCAGCAGCTTGGGTAGCGGGAGGCAGTATTTT. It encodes CASSLGSGRQYF.